This T cell receptor beta chain was observed in a study of blood T cells in healthy people across ages. Study-level results: Whereas aged donors had fewer naive CD4+ cells, long-lived donors had more of them and higher diversity.

The authors ran a second PCR of about 6 to 11 cycles using a sample-barcoded 5' primer and a J-beta primer mix. TCRdb analysed the 5' RACE reads with MiXCR anew, one entry per CDR3 protein. The sample carries 760,000 or so distinct CDR3 sequences, around 25% recorded once. This clonotype was observed a handful of times. Its cognate antigen is unknown. Between the trimmed V and J ends, which lost 3 bases and 6 bases, there was a span of 12 bases. This CDR3 is 13 amino acids long. This sample also appeared in a second study, on T cells of mothers and their children. That work adds: Persisting microchimeric T cell clones went undetected.

The V and J genes are TRBV12-3 or TRBV12-4 and TRBJ2-7; D could derive from TRBD1 or TRBD2 (5 bases each). Sequencing input: blood. This TCR was sampled from a boy between 10 and 17 years old in good health. CDR3 DNA sequence: TGTGCCAGCAGTTTCCGGGGACCGGGCGAGCAGTACTTC. It specifies CASSFRGPGEQYF.